These 16 T cell receptor beta chains were all obtained from the same sample, sequenced in a study of chemoradiotherapy in HPV16-positive cancers. Only in-frame clones appear in the TCRdb table, and some are missing; sequencing was by immunoSEQ multiplex PCR. The data contain thousands of clones, approximately 84% of them singletons. The specimen was tumor tissue, collected from a patient who underwent chemoradiotherapy. These receptors were obtained from a human donor with HPV-associated anogenital cancer.

This chain uses TRBV5-1 with TRBJ2-7; D call uncertain. CDR3 length: 10 residues. Trimming pared 5 bases from V and 9 bases from J, leaving 9 bases between. The germline CDR1 and CDR2 sequences are SGHRS and YFSETQ. The CDR3 DNA reads TGCGCCAGCAGACCCCCAGGGCAGTACTTC. Its translation is CASRPPGQYF.

This rearrangement joins TRBV7-3 to TRBJ1-2; 9 bases align to TRBD1. This CDR3 is 15 amino acids long. Losses at the gene ends were 5 bases for V and 3 bases for J; bases not matched to a gene: 7. The germline V gene has CDR1 SGHTA and CDR2 FQGTGA. The CDR3 spells CASSPSGQGDYGYTF. As DNA, the CDR3 is TGTGCCAGCAGCCCATCGGGACAGGGTGACTATGGCTACACCTTC.

This clone appeared a single time. V and J are TRBV29-1 and TRBJ1-4; weak D call: TRBD1 (6 bases). CDR3 length: 13 amino acids. Trimming took 7 bases from V and 3 from J, leaving 12 bases between them. Germline-derived CDR1 and CDR2 are SQVTM and ANQGSEA. The CDR3 sequence is CSAGGRANEKLFF. The CDR3 DNA sequence: TGCAGCGCCGGGGGGCGGGCTAATGAAAAACTGTTTTTT.

V usage is TRBV27 and J usage is TRBJ1-1; maybe TRBD1 (6 bases). V dropped 6 bases and J dropped 3 bases, with 17 bases sitting between them. CDR1 is MNHEY, CDR2 SMNVEV, per germline (reference sequence). The CDR3 spans 15 residues. This chain's CDR3 is CASSHGGAWDTEAFF. In DNA form, the CDR3 reads TGTGCCAGCAGCCATGGGGGGGCTTGGGACACTGAAGCTTTCTTT.

The V and J genes are TRBV18 and TRBJ2-1; D is possibly TRBD1 (6 bases). The CDR3 is 13 amino acids. CDR1 and CDR2 (germline): KGHSH, LQKENI. Trimming cost V 5 bases and J 4 bases, with 9 bases left between them. Written as DNA, the CDR3 is TGTGCCAGCTCAAGGGACACGTACAATGAGCAGTTCTTC. Its protein is CASSRDTYNEQFF. Full variable domain (missing parts from reference TRBV18 and TRBJ2-1): NAGVMQNPRHLVRRRGQEARLRCSPMKGHSHVYWYRQLPEEGLKFMVYLQKENIIDESGMPKERFSAEFPKEGPSILRIQQVVRGDSAAYFCASSRDTYNEQFFGPGTRLTVL.

This clone was found once. The V and J genes are TRBV6-1 and TRBJ1-2; weak D call: TRBD1 (6 bases). The V gene's germline CDR1 is MNHNS and CDR2 SASEGT. This CDR3 spans 13 amino acids. Trimming left V 7 bases short and J 5 bases short, with 14 bases between. CDR3 coding DNA: TGTGCCAGCATCGGACAGTCTATGTATGGCTACACCTTC. Translated: CASIGQSMYGYTF.

This clone was recorded a few times. V gene TRBV4-1 combines with J gene TRBJ1-5; D remains ambiguous. The germline CDR1 and CDR2 sequences are MGHRA and YSYEKL. This CDR3 comprises 15 residues. V dropped 1 base and J dropped 0 bases, with 7 bases sitting between them. The CDR3 bases are TGCGCCAGCAGCCAAGGGTTTGGTAGCAATCAGCCCCAGCATTTT. Translation gives CASSQGFGSNQPQHF.

CDR3 protein: CASSLSGDSEAFF. CDR3 sequence (DNA): TGTGCCAGCAGCTTATCGGGGGATTCGGAAGCTTTCTTT. The chain joins TRBV11-1 to TRBJ1-1, with D possibly being TRBD1 (5 bases). The germline gives CDR1 SGHAT, CDR2 FQDESV (reference sequence). Trimming took off 2 bases at V and 8 bases at J, with 12 bases between the two ends. The CDR3 extends over 13 amino acids.

This clone was counted a few times. A junction boundary mismatches the germline segment, possibly from a read error. This sequence joins TRBV7-3 and TRBJ2-1, with 13 positions matching TRBD2. This CDR3 is built from 16 residues. Germline V CDR1 and CDR2: SGHTA, FQGTGA. In DNA, the CDR3 is TGTGCCAGCAGCGTAACACTAGCGGGGGGGGACAATGAGCAGTTCTTC. Translating gives CASSVTLAGGDNEQFF.

The chain employs TRBV4-1 and TRBJ2-2, with unresolved D. This CDR3 is 15 amino acids long. Germline values: CDR1 MGHRA, CDR2 YSYEKL. The V end lost 5 bases, the J end lost 7 bases, and 17 bases lay between the germline ends. The CDR3 DNA sequence: TGCGCCAGCAGCATAAAAATCGGCGGCGGCGGGGAGCTGTTTTTT. It codes for CASSIKIGGGGELFF.

V and J are TRBV5-5 and TRBJ2-7; no clear D. The germline V and J ends were trimmed by 0 bases and 7 bases, with 11 bases remaining between them. The CDR3 consists of 13 residues. Germline CDR1 reads SGHKS; CDR2 reads YYEKEE (reference sequence). The CDR3 DNA is TGTGCCAGCAGCTTGGCCCCATTTGTTGAGCAGTACTTC. Protein product: CASSLAPFVEQYF. Together with reference TRBV5-5 and TRBJ2-7, the CDR3 gives the full variable domain: DAGVTQSPTHLIKTRGQQVTLRCSPISGHKSVSWYQQVLGQGPQFIFQYYEKEERGRGNFPDRFSARQFPNYSSELNVNALLLGDSALYLCASSLAPFVEQYFGPGTRLTVT.

The V gene is TRBV11-1, the J gene TRBJ1-6; no reliable D call. Germline values: CDR1 SGHAT, CDR2 FQDESV (reference sequence). Trimming cost V 7 bases and J 5 bases, with 9 bases left between them. This CDR3 has 13 amino acids. In DNA, the CDR3 is TGTGCCAGCACCCAGTTCAATAATTCACCCCTCCACTTT. As protein: CASTQFNNSPLHF.

The chain carries TRBV18 and TRBJ1-6; no clear D gene. V lost 2 bases, J lost 0 bases, and 11 bases lay in between. Germline CDR1 is KGHSH and CDR2 is LQKENI. The CDR3 is made up of 17 amino acids. CDR3 DNA sequence: TGTGCCAGCTCACCAAACATTGGGTTCTCCTATAATTCACCCCTCCACTTT. Encoded protein: CASSPNIGFSYNSPLHF.

The chain carries TRBV7-3 and TRBJ2-2, with D unclear. V lost 1 base and J lost 10, with 10 bases in between. CDR1 and CDR2 (germline): SGHTA, FQGTGA. The CDR3 is 13 amino acids. The CDR3: CASSLSPGVELFF. As DNA, the CDR3 is TGTGCCAGCAGCTTAAGTCCTGGTGTGGAGCTGTTTTTT. Full variable domain (missing parts from reference TRBV7-3 and TRBJ2-2): GAGVSQTPSNKVTEKGKYVELRCDPISGHTALYWYRQSLGQGPEFLIYFQGTGAADDSGLPNDRFFAVRPEGSVSTLKIQRTERGDSAVYLCASSLSPGVELFFGEGSRLTVL.

This clone was observed a few times. The genes are TRBV7-2 and TRBJ2-1; 7 bases agree with TRBD1. The CDR3 runs to 15 residues. CDR1 and CDR2 (germline): SGHTA, FQGNSA. V lost 5 bases, J lost 8 bases, and 12 bases stayed unmatched. The CDR3 region is CASSRRRQGWHEQFF. The CDR3 DNA reads TGTGCCAGCAGCCGACGACGACAGGGCTGGCATGAGCAGTTCTTC.

This chain connects TRBV7-9 to TRBJ1-1; no reliable D call. The CDR3 length is 13 residues. Trimming removed 6 bases from V and 6 bases from J, with 14 bases in between. CDR1 is SEHNR, CDR2 FQNEAQ, per germline (reference sequence). The CDR3 here is CASSFSSVAEAFF. In DNA form, the CDR3 reads TGTGCCAGCAGTTTTTCGTCGGTCGCTGAAGCTTTCTTT.